These 10 T cell receptor beta chains originate from one sample sequenced in a study of shared clonotypes between healthy human individuals. Profiling relied on immunoSEQ multiplex PCR, and the TCRdb table lists in-frame clones only, not all of them. The sample holds about 820,000 clones, nearly 95% seen once. CD8 cells regarded as naive lacked CD45RO, were positively chosen for CCR7, and omitted terminally differentiated effector memory CD45RA+ cells. The specimen sequenced was naive CD8+ T cells sorted from blood. Every receptor here comes from a man aged 25 to 40 in good health.

The V call is TRBV7-9, the J call TRBJ2-2; D might be TRBD1 (5 bases). The V end lost 4 bases, the J end lost 2 bases, and 14 bases lay between the germline ends. This CDR3 is built from 16 residues. Germline V gene lookup returns CDR1 SEHNR and CDR2 FQNEAQ (reference sequence). The CDR3 sequence: CASSSRAPTNTGELFF. CDR3 DNA: TGTGCCAGCAGCTCCAGGGCTCCCACCAACACCGGGGAGCTGTTTTTT.

This clone was counted a single time. The V gene is TRBV11-2, the J gene TRBJ2-7, with D tentatively TRBD2 (5 bases). V lost 4 bases and J lost 2, with 12 bases in between. The length of the CDR3 is 14 residues. Germline V gene data show CDR1 as SGHAT and CDR2 as FQNNGV. The CDR3 region is CASSSSGNPYEQYF. In DNA, the CDR3 is TGTGCCAGCAGCTCCAGCGGTAACCCCTACGAGCAGTACTTC.

This chain uses TRBV10-2 with TRBJ1-1; TRBD1 might be the D (6 bases). There are 14 residues in the CDR3. The germline V and J ends were trimmed by 3 bases and 1 base, with 9 bases remaining between them. Germline V gene sequence: CDR1 WSHSY, CDR2 SAAADI. The CDR3 loop reads CASSDGQTNTEAFF. As DNA, the CDR3 is TGCGCCAGCAGTGATGGACAGACGAACACTGAAGCTTTCTTT.

The rearrangement uses TRBV29-1 and TRBJ2-1; D tentatively reads TRBD1 or TRBD2 (5 bases each). CDR3 length equals 15 residues. The germline V gene encodes CDR1 SQVTM and CDR2 ANQGSEA. Between the trimmed V and J ends, which lost 6 bases and 5 bases, there was a span of 20 bases. The CDR3 sequence is CSVVWDPSANNEQFF. CDR3 bases: TGCAGCGTCGTCTGGGACCCCTCTGCAAACAATGAGCAGTTCTTC.

The chain combines TRBV11-2 with TRBJ2-7; 15 nucleotides align to TRBD2. There are 18 residues in the CDR3. Germline assignment: CDR1 SGHAT and CDR2 FQNNGV. V lost 3 bases, J lost 1 base, and 7 bases stayed unmatched. CDR3 residues: CASSFDGLAGGISYEQYF. As DNA, the CDR3 is TGTGCCAGCAGCTTTGACGGACTAGCGGGAGGGATTTCCTACGAGCAGTACTTC.

This chain uses TRBV28 with TRBJ1-4; D may be TRBD1 (5 bases). The CDR3 is 15 residues long. Trimming cost V 2 bases and J 7 bases, with 14 bases left between them. CDR1 is MDHEN and CDR2 is SYDVKM in the germline V gene. The CDR3 here is CASSLVGGKGEKLFF. Here the CDR3 DNA reads TGTGCCAGCAGTTTAGTTGGGGGAAAGGGTGAAAAACTGTTTTTT.

The CDR3 loop reads CASSLVPGGQYNEQFF. CDR3 coding DNA: TGCGCCAGCAGCCTTGTGCCGGGGGGGCAATACAATGAGCAGTTCTTC. The V gene is TRBV5-1, the J gene TRBJ2-1; 8 nucleotides match TRBD2. Trimming cost V 4 bases and J 4 bases; bases outside gene matches: 10. The germline CDR1 and CDR2 sequences are SGHRS and YFSETQ. The CDR3 length is 16 residues.

The V call is TRBV15, the J call TRBJ1-4, with D possibly being TRBD1 (6 bases). Trimming took off 1 base at V and 0 bases at J, with 15 bases between the two ends. This CDR3 has 18 amino acids. Germline V gives CDR1 LNHNV, CDR2 YYDKDF (reference sequence). In nucleotides, the CDR3 is TGTGCCACCAGCAGAGCCCAGGGGACTATGGCAACTAATGAAAAACTGTTTTTT. As protein: CATSRAQGTMATNEKLFF. Full variable domain (remainder filled in from reference TRBV15 and TRBJ1-4): DAMVIQNPRYQVTQFGKPVTLSCSQTLNHNVMYWYQQKSSQAPKLLFHYYDKDFNNEADTPDNFQSRRPNTSFCFLDIRSPGLGDTAMYLCATSRAQGTMATNEKLFFGSGTQLSVL.

The J gene is TRBJ1-4, the V gene TRBV7-8, with 8 bases matching TRBD1. The V segment lost 6 bases and the J segment 5 bases; nucleotides outside the gene matches: 11. The germline gives CDR1 SGHVS, CDR2 FQNEAQ. The CDR3 spans 16 residues. CDR3: CASSPSYTGGNEKLFF. The DNA for the CDR3 is TGTGCCAGCAGTCCATCTTATACAGGGGGAAATGAAAAACTGTTTTTT.

The rearrangement joins TRBV19 to TRBJ2-3; 9 positions match TRBD2. The CDR3 has 14 amino acids. Trimming at V came to 5 bases and at J to 4 bases, leaving 4 bases not matched to a gene. CDR1 and CDR2 (germline): LNHDA, SQIVND (reference sequence). CDR3 in amino acids: CASSSGLASDTQYF. For the CDR3, the DNA is TGTGCCAGTAGTTCGGGACTAGCCTCAGATACGCAGTATTTT. Full variable domain (rest looked up from reference TRBV19 and TRBJ2-3): DGGITQSPKYLFRKEGQNVTLSCEQNLNHDAMYWYRQDPGQGLRLIYYSQIVNDFQKGDIAEGYSVSREKKESFPLTVTSAQKNPTAFYLCASSSGLASDTQYFGPGTRLTVL.